Described below is a single T cell receptor beta chain sequence and its context. Different DNA sequences within this sample yield the same CDR3. Authors' processing steps: Reference gene primers were amplified, and this amplification served to estimate nucleated cell counts. The table came from immunoSEQ multiplex PCR; TCRdb's copy has only in-frame clones and leaves some out. Clone size and the V and J calls come from that table; the DNA yielded D and trimming. The sample records about 160,000 clones, approximately 87% being singletons. Enrollment of patients from Seattle took place during active infection, with longitudinal follow-up. These data originate in a study of blood T cell repertoires in COVID-19. In the study overall: Acute-phase and convalescent COVID-19 samples originated in the United States, Italy and Spain. The cDNA or gDNA used as material had been derived from T cells, B-cell-depleted T cells, or PBMCs.

Trimming removed 4 bases at V and 4 bases at J, with 7 bases between. The germline V gene has CDR1 SNHLY and CDR2 FYNNEI. The CDR3 runs 12 residues. Source material: peripheral blood. The TCR originated in a woman aged 70-85 years with COVID-19, enrolled during active disease. J is TRBJ1-2 and V is TRBV2, with a possible D match to TRBD1 (5 bases). CDR3 loop: CASSVTGYGYTF. Here the CDR3 DNA reads TGTGCCAGCAGTGTAACAGGCTATGGCTACACCTTC.